This T cell receptor beta chain is from a study of T cells after posttransplantation cyclophosphamide. Whole-study results and caveats: Skin or GI-infiltrating T cells shared few TRB sequences with blood. Later post-transplant blood repertoires were often dominated by donor CD8+ memory clones. TRB clonality was highly associated with recipient CMV seropositivity and reactivation.

Trimming removed 3 bases from V and 1 base from J, with 17 bases in between. The germline V gene has CDR1 SGDLS and CDR2 YYNGEE. The CDR3 sequence is 17 residues long. Control samples came 1 year after myeloablative marrow transplants with methotrexate plus calcineurin inhibitor. This clone was seen once. Its target is unknown. Sequencing used immunoSEQ multiplex PCR; TCRdb keeps in-frame clones, though not all of them. Among some 19,000 clones listed, around 89% were seen once. The clonotype comes from a female patient younger than 45 who received an allogeneic stem cell transplant from an unrelated donor, was CMV-positive, and had acute and chronic GVHD. Some T cells may be supplied by the graft donor. Sequenced here: PBMCs, sampled roughly 350 days after allogeneic stem cell transplant with calcineurin inhibitor and methotrexate. The chain joins TRBV9 to TRBJ2-1, with a tentative D call TRBD2 (5 bases). CDR3 protein: CASSAIEPEASYNEQFF. The CDR3 DNA reads as TGTGCCAGCAGCGCCATAGAGCCGGAGGCTTCCTACAATGAGCAGTTCTTC.